This TCR beta chain stems from a study of CD8 T cells in Susac syndrome. Study-wide points: CD8+ clonal expansion in Susac peaked in TEMRA cells and active patients.

On this clonotype: Its antigen is unknown.

cDNA came from around 0.54 to 1 ug RNA primed by random hexamers. TCRdb reprocessed the immunoSEQ multiplex PCR reads via MiXCR and lists one record per CDR3 protein. The sample yields some 200,000 distinct CDR3 sequences, 95% seen once. The CD8+ and CD4+ T cells were negatively isolated, with the TEMRA cells enriched by FACS. The junction had 7 bases not matched to a gene; V was cut back by 5 bases and J by 6 bases. The CDR3 is 14 residues long. V is TRBV12-3 or TRBV12-4 and J is TRBJ2-1; 7 positions agree with TRBD1. Sequenced input: CD8+ T cells from PBMCs. The receptor's source is a human donor with Susac syndrome. CDR3 DNA sequence: TGTGCCAGCAGTCCAACGACAGGGATCAATGAGCAGTTCTTC. Protein product: CASSPTTGINEQFF.